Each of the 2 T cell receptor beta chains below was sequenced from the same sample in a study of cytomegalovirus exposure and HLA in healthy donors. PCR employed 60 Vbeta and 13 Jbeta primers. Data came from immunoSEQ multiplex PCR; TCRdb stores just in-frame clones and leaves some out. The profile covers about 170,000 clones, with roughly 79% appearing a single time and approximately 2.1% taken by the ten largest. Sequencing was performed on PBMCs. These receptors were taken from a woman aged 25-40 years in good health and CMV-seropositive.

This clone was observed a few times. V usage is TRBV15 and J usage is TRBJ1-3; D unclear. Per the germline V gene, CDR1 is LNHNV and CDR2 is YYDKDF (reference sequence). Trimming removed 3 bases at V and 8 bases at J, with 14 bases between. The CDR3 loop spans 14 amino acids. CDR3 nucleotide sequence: TGTGCCACCAGCAGGGACTATCAGAGGGACACCATATATTTT. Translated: CATSRDYQRDTIYF.

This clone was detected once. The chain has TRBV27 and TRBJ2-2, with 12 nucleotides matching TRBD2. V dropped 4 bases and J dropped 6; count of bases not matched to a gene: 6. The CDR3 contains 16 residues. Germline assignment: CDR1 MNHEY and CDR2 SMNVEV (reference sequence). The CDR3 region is CASSSLAGGPAGELFF. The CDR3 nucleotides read TGTGCCAGCAGTTCCCTAGCGGGGGGGCCGGCCGGGGAGCTGTTTTTT.